Described below is a single T cell receptor beta chain sequence and its context. Unique molecular identifiers were built into the TCRbeta library. TCRdb independently ran MiXCR on the PCR reads; one entry per CDR3 protein. Here the sample spans some 550,000 distinct CDR3 sequences, around 18% being singletons. These data come from a study of T-cell reconstitution after alpha-beta-depleted transplantation in children. This CDR3 is built from 13 residues. The chain couples TRBV21-1 to TRBJ2-6; TRBD1, as called in the table, went unchecked against the DNA. TRBV21-1 has pseudogene status. Sequenced material: PBMCs from the stem cell graft donor, taken from the stem cell graft. The TCR comes from a human donor who donated a stem cell graft to a child with acute lymphoblastic leukemia. CDR3 loop: CASGDRVEHVLTF. CDR3 coding DNA: TGTGCCAGCGGAGACAGGGTCGAGCACGTCCTGACTTTC.